Each of the 21 T cell receptor beta chains below was sequenced from the same sample in a study of blood T cell repertoires in COVID-19. TCRdb's copy holds only in-frame clones and misses some; the assay was immunoSEQ multiplex PCR. The sample consists of 72,000 or so clones, roughly 80% of them appearing once. Source material: peripheral blood. All receptors derive from a man in his 70s who had recovered from COVID-19.

The chain links TRBV6-5 to TRBJ2-3; 8 positions agree with TRBD2. The CDR3 has 14 residues. V shed 0 bases, J shed 6 bases, and the junction held 2 bases outside the gene matches. Germline CDR1 and CDR2: MNHEY and SVGAGI. CDR3 loop: CASSYSRGADTQYF. For the CDR3, the DNA is TGTGCCAGCAGTTACTCGCGGGGGGCCGATACGCAGTATTTT.

Here the CDR3 reads CAIGTDSNQPQHF. CDR3 coding DNA: TGTGCCATCGGGACAGATAGCAATCAGCCCCAGCATTTT. The V gene is TRBV10-3, the J gene TRBJ1-5; 7 bases agree with TRBD1. Germline V lookup: CDR1 ENHRY, CDR2 SYGVKD. V trimming: 8 bases; J trimming: 0 bases; junction bases outside the gene matches: 1. This CDR3 is built from 13 residues.

The gene calls are TRBV2 and TRBJ1-4; TRBD1 matches 10 bases. This CDR3 is 14 amino acids long. J lost 10 bases, V lost 6 bases, and 8 bases had no gene match. CDR1 is SNHLY, CDR2 FYNNEI, per germline. CDR3: CASSQIWDRGKLFF. As DNA, the CDR3 is TGTGCCAGCAGCCAAATATGGGACAGGGGAAAACTGTTTTTT.

V is TRBV6-5 and J is TRBJ2-7, with TRBD1 matching over 7 bases. There are 14 residues in the CDR3. The V gene's germline CDR1 is MNHEY and CDR2 SVGAGI. The ends lost 6 bases at V and 2 bases at J; junction bases unmatched: 7. The CDR3 DNA follows: TGTGCCAGCAGCCGGACAGGAGAGACCTACGAGCAGTACTTC. Translation gives CASSRTGETYEQYF.

Here the CDR3 DNA reads TGCGCCAGCAGCTATCTCGGCAGAACTAAAATGAACACTGAAGCTTTCTTT. The encoded protein is CASSYLGRTKMNTEAFF. The rearrangement joins TRBV5-1 to TRBJ1-1; no clear D. V was shortened by 3 bases and J by 0 bases, with 18 bases between the two germline ends. Germline CDR1 is SGHRS and CDR2 is YFSETQ. The length of the CDR3 is 17 residues. The variable domain in full, completed from reference TRBV5-1 and TRBJ1-1, reads KAGVTQTPRYLIKTRGQQVTLSCSPISGHRSVSWYQQTPGQGLQFLFEYFSETQRNKGNFPGRFSGRQFSNSRSEMNVSTLELGDSALYLCASSYLGRTKMNTEAFFGQGTRLTVV.

The gene calls are TRBV7-9 and TRBJ1-5; possibly TRBD1 for D (6 bases). The germline V gene has CDR1 SEHNR and CDR2 FQNEAQ (reference sequence). V was clipped by 0 bases and J by 0 bases, with 9 bases between them. There are 16 residues in the CDR3. The CDR3 bases are TGTGCCAGCAGCTTAGCAGGGGACATTAGCAATCAGCCCCAGCATTTT. Its translation is CASSLAGDISNQPQHF.

The chain links TRBV3-1 (or the pseudogene TRBV3-2) to TRBJ2-2, with D uncertain. V was pared by 4 bases and J by 6 bases, with 18 bases between. Germline-derived CDR1 and CDR2 are LGHDT and YNNKEL (reference sequence). CDR3 length: 16 amino acids. The DNA for the CDR3 is TGTGCCAGCAGCCCTCGTCCGGCGACGGGTTCCGGGGAGCTGTTTTTT. As protein: CASSPRPATGSGELFF.

The chain carries TRBV28 and TRBJ1-1; 8 nucleotides match TRBD1. In germline, CDR1 is MDHEN, CDR2 SYDVKM. The ends lost 7 bases at V and 4 bases at J; junction bases unmatched: 11. The CDR3 is 15 residues long. The CDR3 loop reads CASIYSTGVGTEAFF. CDR3 nucleotide sequence: TGTGCCAGCATCTACTCGACAGGGGTGGGCACTGAAGCTTTCTTT.

This clone was counted only a few times. J is TRBJ2-7 and V is TRBV20-1; D is perhaps TRBD2 (6 bases). The CDR3 extends over 11 amino acids. The V and J ends lost 6 bases and 4 bases respectively, with 10 bases between them. CDR1 is DFQATT and CDR2 is SNEGSKA in the germline V gene (reference sequence). The CDR3 loop is CSAGGLYEQYF. The CDR3 bases are TGCAGTGCCGGGGGATTGTACGAGCAGTACTTC.

V is TRBV24-1 and J is TRBJ2-5; 9 bases map to TRBD2. Per germline, CDR1 KGHDR and CDR2 SFDVKD. The V gene end was trimmed by 4 bases and the J gene end by 3 bases; junction bases not matched to a gene: 5. The CDR3 has 15 amino acids. CDR3 region: CATSEMTSGKETQYF. The DNA for the CDR3 is TGTGCCACCAGTGAGATGACTAGCGGAAAAGAGACCCAGTACTTC.

This clone was observed a few times. V gene TRBV3-1 (or the pseudogene TRBV3-2) combines with J gene TRBJ1-4, with 7 bases that match TRBD1. The CDR3 consists of 14 residues. V lost 4 bases to trimming and J lost 2 bases; unmatched junction nucleotides: 1. Germline V gives CDR1 LGHDT, CDR2 YNNKEL (reference sequence). CDR3 nucleotide sequence: TGTGCCAGCAGCCTGACAGGGACTAATGAAAAACTGTTTTTT. The encoded protein is CASSLTGTNEKLFF.

The chain recombines TRBV19 with TRBJ1-4; TRBD1 matches 8 bases. V shed 4 bases and J 8 bases; nucleotides not matched to a gene: 6. The CDR3 consists of 14 residues. Germline CDR1 is LNHDA and CDR2 is SQIVND (reference sequence). The CDR3 region is CASSTDRGPEKLFF. As DNA, the CDR3 is TGTGCCAGTAGTACAGACAGGGGCCCGGAAAAACTGTTTTTT. Full variable domain (remainder filled in from reference TRBV19 and TRBJ1-4): DGGITQSPKYLFRKEGQNVTLSCEQNLNHDAMYWYRQDPGQGLRLIYYSQIVNDFQKGDIAEGYSVSREKKESFPLTVTSAQKNPTAFYLCASSTDRGPEKLFFGSGTQLSVL.

V is TRBV29-1 and J is TRBJ2-1, with TRBD2 matching over 7 bases. The germline V gene has CDR1 SQVTM and CDR2 ANQGSEA. V trimming: 7 bases; J trimming: 0 bases; junction bases outside the gene matches: 6. The CDR3 is made up of 14 amino acids. DNA for the CDR3: TGCAGCGCCACCGGGGGGAGCTCCTACAATGAGCAGTTCTTC. This translates into CSATGGSSYNEQFF.

This sequence joins TRBV6-5 and TRBJ1-5, with D unresolved. The CDR3 runs 15 residues. The germline V gene has CDR1 MNHEY and CDR2 SVGAGI. V was cut by 7 bases and J by 0 bases, with 13 bases left in between. CDR3 sequence (DNA): TGTGCCAGCACCATTACCCAACATAGCAATCAGCCCCAGCATTTT. This gives the protein CASTITQHSNQPQHF.

CDR3 in amino acids: CASSLGTSSGEQYF. The CDR3 DNA sequence: TGTGCCAGCAGCTTAGGGACTAGCTCGGGAGAGCAGTACTTC. The chain is built from TRBV11-2 and TRBJ2-7; 8 nucleotides align to TRBD2. The CDR3 contains 14 residues. The germline V gene has CDR1 SGHAT and CDR2 FQNNGV. Unmatched junction bases numbered 6, after V lost 1 base and J lost 7 bases. The full variable domain, rest sourced from reference TRBV11-2 and TRBJ2-7, is EAGVAQSPRYKIIEKRQSVAFWCNPISGHATLYWYQQILGQGPKLLIQFQNNGVVDDSQLPKDRFSAERLKGVDSTLKIQPAKLEDSAVYLCASSLGTSSGEQYFGPGTRLTVT.

The chain joins TRBV2 to TRBJ2-5; tentatively, D is TRBD1 (6 bases). The V end was cut by 4 bases, the J end by 0 bases, with 9 bases between. From germline, CDR1 is SNHLY and CDR2 FYNNEI. This CDR3 region has 14 residues. The CDR3 protein is CASSGRTDQETQYF. The CDR3 nucleotides read TGTGCCAGCAGTGGCCGGACAGACCAAGAGACCCAGTACTTC. The variable domain in full, with the rest retrieved from reference TRBV2 and TRBJ2-5, is EPEVTQTPSHQVTQMGQEVILRCVPISNHLYFYWYRQILGQKVEFLVSFYNNEISEKSEIFDDQFSVERPDGSNFTLKIRSTKLEDSAMYFCASSGRTDQETQYFGPGTRLLVL.

This clone was picked up a small number of times. The chain recombines TRBV19 with TRBJ1-1; the D gene is possibly TRBD1 (6 bases). CDR3 length: 16 amino acids. Trimming stripped 6 bases from V and 1 base from J, with 18 bases between. CDR1 is LNHDA, CDR2 SQIVND, per germline (reference sequence). This CDR3 reads CASSKQPGQANTEAFF. CDR3 DNA sequence: TGTGCCAGTAGCAAACAGCCGGGACAAGCGAACACTGAAGCTTTCTTT.

This clone was seen only once. V gene TRBV4-2 combines with J gene TRBJ2-1, with TRBD1 matching over 7 bases. Germline loops: CDR1 LGHNA, CDR2 YNFKEQ. CDR3 length equals 16 residues. After removal of 1 base from V and 4 bases from J, the junction contained 7 bases not matched to a gene. CDR3 region: CASSQVPGTAYNEQFF. CDR3 sequence (DNA): TGTGCCAGCAGCCAAGTTCCCGGGACAGCGTACAATGAGCAGTTCTTC.

V is TRBV4-1 and J is TRBJ1-1; D is ambiguous. The V end was cut by 0 bases, the J end by 5 bases, with 25 bases between. CDR3 length: 19 residues. CDR1 is MGHRA, CDR2 YSYEKL, per germline. CDR3 DNA: TGCGCCAGCAGCCAAGATTTATTCGGTCTGGTACGGGGTTCGACTGAAGCTTTCTTT. It is translated as CASSQDLFGLVRGSTEAFF.

CDR3 DNA: TGTGCCAGCAGCTTGGAGGAGAACACTGAAGCTTTCTTT. Amino acids: CASSLEENTEAFF. V gene TRBV11-3 combines with J gene TRBJ1-1; D is uncertain. The germline CDR1 and CDR2 sequences are SGHNT and YENEEA. This CDR3 is built from 13 residues. V lost 3 bases and J 1 base, leaving 6 bases between the germline ends.

J is TRBJ1-2 and V is TRBV5-1; 12 positions match TRBD1. Germline-derived CDR1 and CDR2 are SGHRS and YFSETQ. This CDR3 is 16 amino acids long. V was pared by 4 bases and J by 8 bases, with 12 bases of the junction left unmatched. Here the CDR3 reads CASSTQPGQGAKGYTF. CDR3 nucleotides: TGCGCCAGCAGCACACAACCGGGACAGGGGGCGAAGGGCTACACCTTC. Full variable domain (rest looked up from reference TRBV5-1 and TRBJ1-2): KAGVTQTPRYLIKTRGQQVTLSCSPISGHRSVSWYQQTPGQGLQFLFEYFSETQRNKGNFPGRFSGRQFSNSRSEMNVSTLELGDSALYLCASSTQPGQGAKGYTFGSGTRLTVV.